This T cell receptor (beta chain) was sequenced in a study of blood T cell repertoires in COVID-19. This table comes from immunoSEQ multiplex PCR, and its TCRdb copy is limited to in-frame clones, with some not included. The sample holds about 380,000 clones, roughly 87% seen once. Germline assignment: CDR1 MNHEY and CDR2 SVGAGI. The CDR3 totals 14 residues. Trimming pared 2 bases from V and 2 bases from J, leaving 10 bases between. The sequenced material came from PBMCs or T cells enriched from blood (not recorded which). This chain links TRBV6-5 with TRBJ2-7; perhaps TRBD1 as D (6 bases). The receptor was isolated from a woman in her 30s who had recovered from COVID-19. CDR3: CASSYGGRTYEQYF. Written as DNA, the CDR3 is TGTGCCAGCAGTTACGGGGGCAGAACCTACGAGCAGTACTTC.